This TCR beta chain was observed in a study of monozygotic twins with inflammatory bowel disease. Study-wide results and caveats: Inverse Simpson values showed less TCRbeta diversity in IBD patients than in their healthy co-twins.

Germline-derived CDR1 and CDR2 are SGDLS and YYNGEE. This CDR3 comprises 15 residues. Researchers generated cDNA in eight separate reactions per sample. TCRdb re-called the 5' RACE reads and gives one entry per CDR3 protein, without DNA. Its listing shows around 380,000 distinct CDR3 sequences. Concerning this clonotype itself: Its antigen is undetermined.

Sequenced: blood. The chain couples TRBV9 to TRBJ2-2; TCRdb picks TRBD1, but there is no DNA to check that call. The origin of this receptor is a human donor with ulcerative colitis or Crohn's disease, or a healthy co-twin of an affected twin (not recorded which). Here the CDR3 reads CASSVGGENTGELFF.